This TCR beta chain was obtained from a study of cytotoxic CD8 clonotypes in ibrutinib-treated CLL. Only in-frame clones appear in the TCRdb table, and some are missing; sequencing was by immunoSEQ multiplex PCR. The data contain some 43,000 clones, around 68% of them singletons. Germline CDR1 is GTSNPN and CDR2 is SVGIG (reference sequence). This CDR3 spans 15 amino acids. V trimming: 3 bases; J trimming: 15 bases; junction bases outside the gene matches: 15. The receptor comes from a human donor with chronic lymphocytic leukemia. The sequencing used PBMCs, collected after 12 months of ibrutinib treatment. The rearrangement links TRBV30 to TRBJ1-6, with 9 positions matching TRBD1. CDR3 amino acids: CAWRIPGTGHEVLHF. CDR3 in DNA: TGTGCCTGGAGAATCCCCGGGACAGGGCACGAAGTCCTCCACTTT.